This TCR beta chain comes out of a study of glioma-infiltrating T cells. The V gene lost 5 bases and the J gene lost 2 bases, with 15 bases spanning the gap. This CDR3 has 15 amino acids. Germline CDR1 is LGHNA and CDR2 is YSLEER. The iRepertoire nested amplicon-rescue multiplex PCR amplified TCR alpha and beta CDR3s from RNA. Tissue mRNA or PBMC total RNA, about 90-400 ng, went into one-step reverse transcription and amplification. TCRdb used MiXCR to reprocess the multiplex PCR reads, holding one entry per CDR3 protein. The table shows about 2,500 distinct CDR3 sequences, with about two thirds occurring only once.

The genes are TRBV4-3 and TRBJ2-5, with D possibly TRBD2 on 5 matching bases. The sample taken for sequencing was glioma tissue, nonneoplastic brain tissue, or PBMCs (not recorded which). The TCR comes from a human donor with low-grade glioma or glioblastoma, undergoing nonglioma brain surgery, or in good health (not recorded which). DNA of the CDR3: TGCGCCAGCAGCTCCCGGGGAGCTAATCAAGAGACCCAGTACTTC. Its protein product is CASSSRGANQETQYF.